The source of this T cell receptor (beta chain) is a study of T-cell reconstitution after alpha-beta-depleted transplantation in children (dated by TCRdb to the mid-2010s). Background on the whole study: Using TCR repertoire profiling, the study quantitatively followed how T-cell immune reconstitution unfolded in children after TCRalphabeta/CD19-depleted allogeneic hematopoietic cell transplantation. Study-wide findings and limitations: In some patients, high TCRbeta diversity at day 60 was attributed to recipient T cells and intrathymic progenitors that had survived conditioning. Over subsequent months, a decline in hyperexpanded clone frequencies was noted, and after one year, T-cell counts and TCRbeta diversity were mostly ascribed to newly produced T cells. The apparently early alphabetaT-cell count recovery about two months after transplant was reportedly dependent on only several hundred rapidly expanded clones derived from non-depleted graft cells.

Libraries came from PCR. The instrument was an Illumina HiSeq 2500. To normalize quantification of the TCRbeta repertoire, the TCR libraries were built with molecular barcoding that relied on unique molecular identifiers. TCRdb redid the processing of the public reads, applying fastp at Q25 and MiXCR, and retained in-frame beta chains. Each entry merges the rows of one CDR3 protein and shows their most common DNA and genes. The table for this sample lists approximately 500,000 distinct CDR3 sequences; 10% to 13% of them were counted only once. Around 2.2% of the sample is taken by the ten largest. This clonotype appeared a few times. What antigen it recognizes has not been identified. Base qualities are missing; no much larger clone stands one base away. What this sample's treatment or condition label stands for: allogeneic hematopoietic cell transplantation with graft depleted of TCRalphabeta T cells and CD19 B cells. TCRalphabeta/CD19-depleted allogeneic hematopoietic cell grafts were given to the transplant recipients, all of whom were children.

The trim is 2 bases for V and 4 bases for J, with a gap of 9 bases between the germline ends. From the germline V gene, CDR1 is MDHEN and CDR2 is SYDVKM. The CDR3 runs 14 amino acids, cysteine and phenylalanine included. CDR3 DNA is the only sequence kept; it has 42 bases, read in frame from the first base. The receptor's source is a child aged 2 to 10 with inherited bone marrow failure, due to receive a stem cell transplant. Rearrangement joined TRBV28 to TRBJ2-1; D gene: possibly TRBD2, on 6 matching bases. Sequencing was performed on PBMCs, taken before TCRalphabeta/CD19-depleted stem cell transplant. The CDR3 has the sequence CASSLLRGYNEQFF. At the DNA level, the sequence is TGTGCCAGCAGTTTACTGCGGGGTTACAATGAGCAGTTCTTC.